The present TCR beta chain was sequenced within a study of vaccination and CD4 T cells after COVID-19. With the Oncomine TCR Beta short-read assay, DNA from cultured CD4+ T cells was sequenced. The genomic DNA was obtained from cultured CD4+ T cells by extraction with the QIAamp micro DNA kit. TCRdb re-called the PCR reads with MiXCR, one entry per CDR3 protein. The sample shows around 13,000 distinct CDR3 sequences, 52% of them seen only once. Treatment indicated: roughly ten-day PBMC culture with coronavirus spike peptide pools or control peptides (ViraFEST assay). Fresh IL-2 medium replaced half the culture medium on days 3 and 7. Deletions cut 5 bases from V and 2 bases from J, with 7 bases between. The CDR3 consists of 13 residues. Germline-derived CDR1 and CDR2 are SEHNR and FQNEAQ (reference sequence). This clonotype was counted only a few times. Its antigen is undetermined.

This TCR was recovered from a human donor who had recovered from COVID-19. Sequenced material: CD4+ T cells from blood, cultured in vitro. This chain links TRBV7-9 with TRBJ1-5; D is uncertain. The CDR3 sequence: CASSLVGNQPQHF. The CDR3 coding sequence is TGTGCCAGCAGCCTAGTAGGCAATCAGCCCCAGCATTTT.